The 5 T cell receptor beta chains below come from one sample, sequenced in a study of shared T cell receptors in the human thymus. TCRdb keeps only in-frame clones here, not all; method: immunoSEQ multiplex PCR. This table holds roughly 550,000 clones, about four fifths found once. Another study also made use of these data, one on human thymus T cells.

The material sequenced was thymocytes. The receptors were sampled from a boy younger than two with a congenital heart defect.

The rearrangement links TRBV30 to TRBJ1-4, with a tentative D call TRBD1 (6 bases). CDR3 length equals 15 residues. Germline assignment: CDR1 GTSNPN and CDR2 SVGIG (reference sequence). V lost 0 bases and J 6 bases, leaving 14 bases between the germline ends. The DNA of the CDR3 is TGTGCCTGGAGTGTAGAGGGGGAGGGTTATGAAAAACTGTTTTTT. Its translation: CAWSVEGEGYEKLFF.

The chain couples TRBV7-2 to TRBJ1-2; TRBD1 aligns across 8 bases. Germline V gene data show CDR1 as SGHTA and CDR2 as FQGNSA. There are 14 residues in the CDR3. V was clipped by 5 bases and J by 4 bases; unmatched bases: 6. CDR3: CASSLDRGSYGYTF. CDR3 DNA: TGTGCCAGCAGCCTCGACAGGGGTAGCTATGGCTACACCTTC.

The gene calls are TRBV25-1 and TRBJ1-2; maybe TRBD1 (6 bases). Trimming left V 1 base short and J 1 base short, with 10 bases between. Germline V gives CDR1 MGHDK, CDR2 SYGVNS. The CDR3 covers 15 residues. The CDR3 DNA reads TGTGCCAGCAGTGAATTCAGGGGAAGTAACTATGGCTACACCTTC. Protein product: CASSEFRGSNYGYTF.

The chain employs TRBV27 and TRBJ1-5; a weak D match, TRBD1 (5 bases). The germline gives CDR1 MNHEY, CDR2 SMNVEV (reference sequence). The V and J ends lost 5 bases and 3 bases respectively, with 11 bases between them. The CDR3 is 14 residues long. Here the CDR3 reads CASSHYRTNQPQHF. CDR3 bases: TGTGCCAGCAGTCATTACAGGACCAATCAGCCCCAGCATTTT.

The J gene is TRBJ2-3, the V gene TRBV25-1, with no clear D. From germline, CDR1 is MGHDK and CDR2 SYGVNS. The CDR3 consists of 11 residues. V lost 8 bases and J 2 bases, leaving 5 bases between the germline ends. The CDR3 DNA reads TGTGCCAGCTCCTACACAGATACGCAGTATTTT. It encodes CASSYTDTQYF.